The sequence of this TCR beta chain was determined in a study of vaccination effects on CD4 cells after COVID-19. Study in general: After the second dose, samples were taken at median day 72.

A note on this clone: Its specificity is unknown.

Sequencing was performed with immunoSEQ multiplex PCR; in TCRdb, only in-frame clones are kept and a portion is missing. The table lists tens of thousands of clones, about 70% of them singletons. Antigen-specific CD4+ T cells were expanded with viral peptide pools in the ViraFEST assay before sequencing. Culture proceeded for 9 to 11 days, and CD4+ T cells were then isolated. Either the BNT162b2 or mRNA-1273 vaccine was given to participants in two doses. On both days 3 and 7, half of the culture medium was replaced with IL-2 medium. This receptor was obtained from a human donor who received a COVID-19 vaccine. The sequenced sample was CD4+ T cells from PBMCs cultured with SARS-CoV-2 spike peptides, obtained after COVID-19 vaccination.

CDR3 residues: CASSLADTQYF. The DNA for the CDR3 is TGTGCCAGCAGTTTAGCCGATACGCAGTATTTT. The V gene is TRBV27, the J gene TRBJ2-3; no clear D. CDR1 and CDR2 from the germline V gene are MNHEY and SMNVEV (reference sequence). The length of the CDR3 is 11 residues. The V and J ends lost 2 bases and 6 bases respectively, with 3 bases between them.